This is a list of T cell receptor beta chains from one sample in a study of T cells after yellow fever vaccination. TCRdb itself ran the 5' RACE reads through MiXCR, one entry per CDR3 protein. The data hold 300,000 to 400,000 distinct CDR3 sequences, with about 6.2% observed a single time. The starting material was PBMCs, obtained 5 days after the yellow fever booster vaccination. The receptors here all came from a man younger than 45 who received the YFV17D yellow fever vaccine. CDR3s leave out the opening cysteine and the closing phenylalanine or tryptophan.

cdr3_aa	v_call	j_call
ASGLGGNTGELF	TRBV5-1	TRBJ2-2
ASSLEGHNEQF	TRBV7-6	TRBJ2-1
ASRVAGGPETQY	TRBV2	TRBJ2-5
ASSQGQGTDTQY	TRBV28	TRBJ2-3
AISGSGSYEQY	TRBV10-3	TRBJ2-7
ATSQRYQAPLH	TRBV15	TRBJ1-6
ASSKRTGGGYEQY	TRBV7-2	TRBJ2-7
ASSQLPSSSGTDTQY	TRBV7-6	TRBJ2-3
ASSLAHHGRGYT	TRBV28	TRBJ1-2
ASSRPSSGFTDTQY	TRBV7-3	TRBJ2-3
ASSTSPGLAT	TRBV7-2	TRBJ2-7
ASSLGLAGLSSYNEQS	TRBV5-1	TRBJ2-1
SVSGAGELF	TRBV29-1	TRBJ2-2
ASSPRGSGVQETQY	TRBV5-1	TRBJ2-5
SARSGGHNSPLH	TRBV20-1	TRBJ1-6
ASSLIDRGGYT	TRBV7-9	TRBJ1-2
ASSLSDGANEKLF	TRBV7-9	TRBJ1-4
ASSWGDSSPLH	TRBV5-5	TRBJ1-6
SVGGTSGSYEQY	TRBV29-1	TRBJ2-7
SARSEQGTDN	TRBV20-1	TRBJ2-5
ASSFQASYEQY	TRBV12-3/TRBV12-4	TRBJ2-7
ATFPRGAVAGELF	TRBV19	TRBJ2-2
ASRPGTSGSGEQF	TRBV12-3/TRBV12-4	TRBJ2-1
SARTDTGELF	TRBV20-1	TRBJ2-2
ASSPIAGPSYEQY	TRBV7-2	TRBJ2-7
ASSYDFLGRTQY	TRBV6-2/TRBV6-3	TRBJ2-3
ASSHKEGVIGQETQY	TRBV3-1	TRBJ2-5
ASSLLGLAGDEQF	TRBV5-1	TRBJ2-1
ASSYPAGGYNEQF	TRBV6-2/TRBV6-3	TRBJ2-1
ASSLPNEQF	TRBV7-2	TRBJ2-1
ASSSGPTEQY	TRBV12-3/TRBV12-4	TRBJ2-7
SARIRRDTQY	TRBV20-1	TRBJ2-3
ASSETGVPYEQY	TRBV25-1	TRBJ2-7
SVGVQESTDTQY	TRBV29-1	TRBJ2-3
ARSRLVGYGYT	TRBV2	TRBJ1-2
ASSPLGRAGASTGELF	TRBV18	TRBJ2-2
ASSDPRGPTSTDTQY	TRBV10-1	TRBJ2-3
ASSEPRDRGPGANVLT	TRBV5-1	TRBJ2-6
SAQLTGYEQY	TRBV20-1	TRBJ2-7
ASSLSTVNGDTQY	TRBV11-3	TRBJ2-3
ANSFTRGQETQY	TRBV5-1	TRBJ2-5
AISPSGSNTGELF	TRBV10-3	TRBJ2-2
ATSSSKTEPSSYNEQF	TRBV15	TRBJ2-1
AISESRARSHYNEQF	TRBV10-3	TRBJ2-1
ASSPRLADYNEQF	TRBV12-3/TRBV12-4	TRBJ2-1
SAPTGGRVYNEQF	TRBV20-1	TRBJ2-1
ASSLGGREGVDTQY	TRBV5-1	TRBJ2-3
ASSWMTSGSYNEQF	TRBV5-1	TRBJ2-1
ASSLPSGYEQY	TRBV5-6	TRBJ2-7